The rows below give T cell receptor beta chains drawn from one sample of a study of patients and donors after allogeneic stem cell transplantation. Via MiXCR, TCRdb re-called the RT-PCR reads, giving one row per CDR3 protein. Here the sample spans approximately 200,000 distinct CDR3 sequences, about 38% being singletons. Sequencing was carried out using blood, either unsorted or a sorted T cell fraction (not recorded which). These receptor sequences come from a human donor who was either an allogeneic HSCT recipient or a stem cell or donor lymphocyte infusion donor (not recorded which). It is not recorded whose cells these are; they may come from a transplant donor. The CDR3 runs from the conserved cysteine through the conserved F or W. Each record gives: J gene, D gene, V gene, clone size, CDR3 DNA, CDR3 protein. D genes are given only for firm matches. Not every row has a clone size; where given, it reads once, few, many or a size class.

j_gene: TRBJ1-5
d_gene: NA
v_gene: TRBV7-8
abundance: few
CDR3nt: TGTGCCAGCAGCTTAGGGGGTAGGATCGGTCAGCCCCAGCATTTT
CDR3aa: CASSLGGRIGQPQHF

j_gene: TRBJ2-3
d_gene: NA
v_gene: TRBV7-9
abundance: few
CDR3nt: TGTGCCAGCAGCTTCTGGGTGGATACGCAGTATTTT
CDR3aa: CASSFWVDTQYF

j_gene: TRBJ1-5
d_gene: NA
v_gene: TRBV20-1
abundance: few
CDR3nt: TGCAGTGCTCTAATGGGGAATGGCAATCAGCCCCAGCATTTT
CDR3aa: CSALMGNGNQPQHF

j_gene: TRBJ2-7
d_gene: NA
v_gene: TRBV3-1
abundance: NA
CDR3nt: TGTGCCAGCAGCCAAAAAACCGGGAGTACCTACGAGCAGTACTTC
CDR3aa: CASSQKTGSTYEQYF

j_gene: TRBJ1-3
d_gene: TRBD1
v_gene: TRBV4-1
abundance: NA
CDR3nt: TGCGCCAGCAGCCTACTCGACAGGGCCTTCAGAAACACCATATATTTT
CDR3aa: CASSLLDRAFRNTIYF

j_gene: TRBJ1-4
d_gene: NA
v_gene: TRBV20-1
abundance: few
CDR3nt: TGCAGTGTAGAAGTGAGGGGGGGAAAACTGTTTTTT
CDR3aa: CSVEVRGGKLFF

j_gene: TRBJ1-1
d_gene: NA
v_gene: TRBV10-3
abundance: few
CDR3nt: TGTGCCATCAGTGAGGGGACCATGAACACTGAAGCTTTCTTT
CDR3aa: CAISEGTMNTEAFF

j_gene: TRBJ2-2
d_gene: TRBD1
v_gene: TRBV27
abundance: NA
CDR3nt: TGTGCCAGCAGTTACGGACAGGGGTGGAGCACCGGGGAGCTGTTTTTT
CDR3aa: CASSYGQGWSTGELFF

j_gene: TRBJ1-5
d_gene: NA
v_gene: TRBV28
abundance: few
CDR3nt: TGTGCCAGCAGTCCCCCGGACAGCAATCAGCCCCAGCATTTT
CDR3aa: CASSPPDSNQPQHF

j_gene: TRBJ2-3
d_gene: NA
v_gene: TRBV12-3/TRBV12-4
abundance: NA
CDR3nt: TGTGCCAGCACCCGGGGATTCTCCACAGATACGCAGTATTTT
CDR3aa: CASTRGFSTDTQYF

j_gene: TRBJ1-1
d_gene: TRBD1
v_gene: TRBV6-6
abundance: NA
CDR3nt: TGTGCCAGCAGTATCGGACAGGGGGCGCGGGAAGCTTTCTTT
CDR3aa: CASSIGQGAREAFF

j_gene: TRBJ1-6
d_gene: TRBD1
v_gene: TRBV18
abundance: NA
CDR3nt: TGTGCCAGCTCGCGACAGGGGGCGTCTAATTCACCCCTCCACTTT
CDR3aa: CASSRQGASNSPLHF

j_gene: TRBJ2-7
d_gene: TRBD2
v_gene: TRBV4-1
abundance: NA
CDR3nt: TGCGCCAGCAGCCAAGATTCCGGGACTACAGTCGAGCAGTACTTC
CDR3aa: CASSQDSGTTVEQYF

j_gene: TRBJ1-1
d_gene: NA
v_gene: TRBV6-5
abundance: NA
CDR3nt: TGTGCCAGCAGTTACTCAATATGGGGGGCTGAAGCTTTCTTT
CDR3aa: CASSYSIWGAEAFF

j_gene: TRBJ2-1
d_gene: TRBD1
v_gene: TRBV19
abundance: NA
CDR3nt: TGTGCCAGTAGTACCCGACAGGGGCGCGGTGTCAATGAGCAGTTCTTC
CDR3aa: CASSTRQGRGVNEQFF

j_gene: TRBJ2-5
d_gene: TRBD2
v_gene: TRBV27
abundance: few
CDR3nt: TGTGCCAGCAGCCAAAAGCGGGATAGAGAGACCCAGTACTTC
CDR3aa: CASSQKRDRETQYF

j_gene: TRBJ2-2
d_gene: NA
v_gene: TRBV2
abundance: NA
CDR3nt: TGTGCCAGCAGTGTCCCGGGGGACCACCCCGGGGAGCTGTTTTTT
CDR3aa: CASSVPGDHPGELFF

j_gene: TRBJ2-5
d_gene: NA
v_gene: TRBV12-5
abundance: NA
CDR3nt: TGTGCTAGTGGTTTAGGAGAGACCCAGTACTTC
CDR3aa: CASGLGETQYF

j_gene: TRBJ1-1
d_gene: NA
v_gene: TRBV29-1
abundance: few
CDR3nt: TGCAGCGTCCTACCGGGTGTTAACCTTGAAGCTTTCTTT
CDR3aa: CSVLPGVNLEAFF

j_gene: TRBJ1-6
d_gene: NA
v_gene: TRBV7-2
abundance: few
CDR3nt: TGTGCCAGCAGCTTAAGGGCAATCTCGAATTCACCCCTCCACTTT
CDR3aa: CASSLRAISNSPLHF

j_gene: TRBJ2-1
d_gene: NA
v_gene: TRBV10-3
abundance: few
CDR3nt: TGTGCCATCAGTGACGCGGGGCCCTTGGGGAATGAGCAGTTCTTC
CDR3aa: CAISDAGPLGNEQFF

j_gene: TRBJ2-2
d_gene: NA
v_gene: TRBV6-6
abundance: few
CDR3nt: TGTGCCAGCAGTTACCTCACCTTTACAAGACAGAACACCGGGGAGCTGTTTTTT
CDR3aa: CASSYLTFTRQNTGELFF

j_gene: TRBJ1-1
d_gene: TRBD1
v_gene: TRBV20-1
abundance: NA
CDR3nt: TGCAGTGCTCGACAGGGGGGCGCCTCTGCCTCGAACACTGAAGCTTTCTTT
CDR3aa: CSARQGGASASNTEAFF

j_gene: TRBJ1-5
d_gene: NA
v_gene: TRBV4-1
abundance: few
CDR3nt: TGCGCCAGCAGCCATGCACTCGGGCAGCCCCAGCATTTT
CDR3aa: CASSHALGQPQHF

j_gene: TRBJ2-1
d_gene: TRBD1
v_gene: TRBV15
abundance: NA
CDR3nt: TGTGCCACCAGCAGGACGGGACAGGGGCTCTACAATGAGCAGTTCTTC
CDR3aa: CATSRTGQGLYNEQFF

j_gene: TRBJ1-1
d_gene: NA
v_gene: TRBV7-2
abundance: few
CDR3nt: TGTGCCAGCAGCTTAGTTATAGGGAACACTGAAGCTTTCTTT
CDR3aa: CASSLVIGNTEAFF

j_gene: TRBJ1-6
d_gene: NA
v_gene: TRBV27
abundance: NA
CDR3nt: TGTGCCAGCACTTTGAGGTCGGGGATTAAGAGGGGTTATAATTCACCCCTCCACTTT
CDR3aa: CASTLRSGIKRGYNSPLHF

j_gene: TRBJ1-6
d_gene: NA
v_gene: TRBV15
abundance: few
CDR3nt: TGTGCCACCAGCAGAGGGACACCAGGTAGTTCACCCCTCCACTTT
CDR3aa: CATSRGTPGSSPLHF

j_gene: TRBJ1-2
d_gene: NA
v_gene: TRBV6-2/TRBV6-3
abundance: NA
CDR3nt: TGTGCCAGCCTCAGACAACACGGCTATGGCTACACCTTC
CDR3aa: CASLRQHGYGYTF

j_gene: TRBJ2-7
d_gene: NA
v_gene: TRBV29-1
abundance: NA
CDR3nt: TGCAGCGTTGAGGCGGCGGTCGACTACGAGCAGTACTTC
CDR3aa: CSVEAAVDYEQYF

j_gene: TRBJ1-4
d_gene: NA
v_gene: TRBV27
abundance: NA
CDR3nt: TGTGCCAGCCGTCTATTAGCCGGGGGGAATGAAAAACTGTTTTTT
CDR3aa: CASRLLAGGNEKLFF

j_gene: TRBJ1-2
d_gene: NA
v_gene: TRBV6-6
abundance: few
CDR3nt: TGTGCCAGCAGCCTCGGACCGCGTACGGGCTACACCTTC
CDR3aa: CASSLGPRTGYTF

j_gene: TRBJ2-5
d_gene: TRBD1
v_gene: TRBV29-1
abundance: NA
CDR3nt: TGCAGCGTGGGACAGTCTCAAGAGACCCAGTACTTC
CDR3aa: CSVGQSQETQYF

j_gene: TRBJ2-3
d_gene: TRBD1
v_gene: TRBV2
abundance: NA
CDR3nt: TGTGCCAGCATGGTCGGAGGACAGGGGCAGTATTTT
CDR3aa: CASMVGGQGQYF

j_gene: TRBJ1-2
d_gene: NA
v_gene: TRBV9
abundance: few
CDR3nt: TGTGCCAGCAGCCGGGGCGTGAACTATGGCTACACCTTC
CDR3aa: CASSRGVNYGYTF